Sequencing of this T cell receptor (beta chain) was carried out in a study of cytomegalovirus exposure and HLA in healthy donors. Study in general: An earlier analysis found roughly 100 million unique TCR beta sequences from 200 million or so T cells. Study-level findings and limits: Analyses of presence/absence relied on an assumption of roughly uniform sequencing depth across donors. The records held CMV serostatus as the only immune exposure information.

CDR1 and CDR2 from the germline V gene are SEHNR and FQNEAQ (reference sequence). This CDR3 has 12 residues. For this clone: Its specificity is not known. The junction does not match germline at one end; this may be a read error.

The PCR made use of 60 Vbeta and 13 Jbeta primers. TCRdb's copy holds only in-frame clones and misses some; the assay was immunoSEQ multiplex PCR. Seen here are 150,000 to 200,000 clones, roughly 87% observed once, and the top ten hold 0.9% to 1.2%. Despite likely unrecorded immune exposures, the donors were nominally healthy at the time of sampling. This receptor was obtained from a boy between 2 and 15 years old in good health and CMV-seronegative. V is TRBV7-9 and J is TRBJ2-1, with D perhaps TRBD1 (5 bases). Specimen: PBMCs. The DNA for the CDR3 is TGTTCCAGCAGCTCATTTAGGGGAGAGCAGTTCTTC. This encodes CSSSSFRGEQFF.